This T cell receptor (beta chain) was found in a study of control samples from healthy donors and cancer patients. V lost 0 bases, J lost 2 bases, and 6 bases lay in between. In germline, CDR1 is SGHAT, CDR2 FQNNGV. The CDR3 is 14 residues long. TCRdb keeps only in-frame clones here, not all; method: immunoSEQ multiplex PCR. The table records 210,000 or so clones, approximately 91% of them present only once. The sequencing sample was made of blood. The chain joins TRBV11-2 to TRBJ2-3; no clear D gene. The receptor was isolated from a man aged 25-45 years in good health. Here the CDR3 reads CASSLEVPTDTQYF. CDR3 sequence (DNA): TGTGCCAGCAGCTTAGAGGTTCCCACAGATACGCAGTATTTT.